This TCR beta chain was captured in a study of blood T cell repertoires in COVID-19. The CDR3 has 13 residues. V was clipped by 1 base and J by 6 bases, with 10 bases between them. The V gene's germline CDR1 is SGHTA and CDR2 FQGNSA. In the study's own analysis: Amplification of reference gene primers was used by the study to estimate nucleated cell counts. TCRdb keeps only in-frame clones here, not all; method: immunoSEQ multiplex PCR. V and J calls and clone size are copied from that table; D and trimming were computed from the DNA. The sample holds more than 250,000 clones, roughly 87% seen once. Each recovered donor of Cohort 3 presented with two negative PCRs, clearance, or symptom resolution.

This chain joins TRBV7-2 and TRBJ2-7; D uncertain. This clonotype was obtained from a woman in her 30s who had recovered from COVID-19. The sequenced sample was PBMCs or T cells enriched from blood (not recorded which). CDR3 nucleotide sequence: TGTGCCAGCAGCTTAGGGCTCGCGGCCGAGCAGTACTTC. Amino acid sequence: CASSLGLAAEQYF.